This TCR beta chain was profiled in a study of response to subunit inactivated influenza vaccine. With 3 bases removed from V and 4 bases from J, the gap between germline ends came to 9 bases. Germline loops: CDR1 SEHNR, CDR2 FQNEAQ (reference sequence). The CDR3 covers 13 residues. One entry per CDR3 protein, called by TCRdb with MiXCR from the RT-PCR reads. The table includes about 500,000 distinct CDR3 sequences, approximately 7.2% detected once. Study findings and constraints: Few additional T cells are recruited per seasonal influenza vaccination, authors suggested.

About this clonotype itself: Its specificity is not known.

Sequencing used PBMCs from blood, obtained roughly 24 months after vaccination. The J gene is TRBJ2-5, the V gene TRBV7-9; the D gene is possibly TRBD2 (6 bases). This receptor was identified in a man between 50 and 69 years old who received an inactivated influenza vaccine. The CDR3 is CASSFWGGETQYF. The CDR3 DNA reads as TGTGCCAGCAGCTTCTGGGGAGGAGAGACCCAGTACTTC.